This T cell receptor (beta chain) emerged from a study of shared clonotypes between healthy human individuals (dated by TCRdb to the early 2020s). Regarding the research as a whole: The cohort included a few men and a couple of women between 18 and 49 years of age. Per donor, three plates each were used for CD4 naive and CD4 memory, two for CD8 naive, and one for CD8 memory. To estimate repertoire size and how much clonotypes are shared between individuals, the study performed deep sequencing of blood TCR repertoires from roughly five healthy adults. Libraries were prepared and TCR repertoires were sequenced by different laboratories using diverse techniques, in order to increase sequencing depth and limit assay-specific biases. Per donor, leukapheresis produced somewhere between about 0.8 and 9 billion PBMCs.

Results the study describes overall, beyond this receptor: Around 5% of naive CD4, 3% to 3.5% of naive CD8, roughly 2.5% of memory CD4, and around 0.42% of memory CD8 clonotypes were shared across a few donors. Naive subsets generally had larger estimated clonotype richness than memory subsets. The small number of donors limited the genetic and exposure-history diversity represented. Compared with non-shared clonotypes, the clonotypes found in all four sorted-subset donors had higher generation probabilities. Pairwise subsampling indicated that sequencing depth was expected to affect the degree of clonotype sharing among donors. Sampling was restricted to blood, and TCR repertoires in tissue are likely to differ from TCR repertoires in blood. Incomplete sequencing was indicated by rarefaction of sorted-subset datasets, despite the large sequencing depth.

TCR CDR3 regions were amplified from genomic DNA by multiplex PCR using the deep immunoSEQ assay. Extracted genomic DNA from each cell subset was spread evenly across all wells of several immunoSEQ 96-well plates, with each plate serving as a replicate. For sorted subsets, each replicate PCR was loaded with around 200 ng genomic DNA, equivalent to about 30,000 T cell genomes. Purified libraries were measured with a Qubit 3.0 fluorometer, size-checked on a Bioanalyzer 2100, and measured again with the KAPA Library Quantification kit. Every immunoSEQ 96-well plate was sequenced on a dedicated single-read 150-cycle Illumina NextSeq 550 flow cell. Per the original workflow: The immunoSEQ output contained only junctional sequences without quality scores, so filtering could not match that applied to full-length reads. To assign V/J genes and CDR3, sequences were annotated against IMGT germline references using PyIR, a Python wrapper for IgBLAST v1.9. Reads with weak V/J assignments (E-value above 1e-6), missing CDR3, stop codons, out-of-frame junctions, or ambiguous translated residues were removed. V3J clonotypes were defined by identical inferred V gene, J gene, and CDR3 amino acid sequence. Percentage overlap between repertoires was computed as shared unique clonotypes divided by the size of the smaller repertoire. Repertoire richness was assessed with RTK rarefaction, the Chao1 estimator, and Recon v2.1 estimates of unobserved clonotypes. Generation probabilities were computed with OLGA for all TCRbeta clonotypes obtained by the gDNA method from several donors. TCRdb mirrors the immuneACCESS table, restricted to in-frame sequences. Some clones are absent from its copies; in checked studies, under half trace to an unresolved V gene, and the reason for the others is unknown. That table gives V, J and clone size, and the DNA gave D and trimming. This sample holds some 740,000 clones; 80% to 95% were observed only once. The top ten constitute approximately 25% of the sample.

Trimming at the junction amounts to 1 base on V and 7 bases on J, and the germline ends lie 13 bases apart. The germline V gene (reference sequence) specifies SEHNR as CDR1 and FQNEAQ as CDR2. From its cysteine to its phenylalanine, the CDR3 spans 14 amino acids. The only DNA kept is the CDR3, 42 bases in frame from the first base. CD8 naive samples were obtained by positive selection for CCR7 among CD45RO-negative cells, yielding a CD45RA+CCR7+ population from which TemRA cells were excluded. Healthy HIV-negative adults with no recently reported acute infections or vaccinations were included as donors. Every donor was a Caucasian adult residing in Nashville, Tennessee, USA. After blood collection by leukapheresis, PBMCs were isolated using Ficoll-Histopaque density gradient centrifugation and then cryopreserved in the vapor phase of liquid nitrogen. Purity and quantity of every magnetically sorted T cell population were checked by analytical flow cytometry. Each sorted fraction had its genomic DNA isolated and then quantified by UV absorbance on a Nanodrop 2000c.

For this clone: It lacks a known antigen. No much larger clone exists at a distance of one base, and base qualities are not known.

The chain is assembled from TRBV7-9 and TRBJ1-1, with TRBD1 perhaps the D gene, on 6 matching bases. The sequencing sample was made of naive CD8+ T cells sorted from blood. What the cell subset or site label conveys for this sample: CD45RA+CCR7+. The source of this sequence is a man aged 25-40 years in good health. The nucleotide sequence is TGTGCCAGCAGCTTAGGTCTCGGACAGTTTGAAGCTTTCTTT. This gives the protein CASSLGLGQFEAFF.